The rows below give T cell receptor beta chains drawn from one sample of a study of shared clonotypes between healthy human individuals. Clones were sequenced by immunoSEQ multiplex PCR, and TCRdb holds only the in-frame ones, with some missing. The sample gives around 550,000 clones, about 96% of which show up once; about 0.054% is in the top ten. Source material: naive CD4+ T cells sorted from blood. Receptors were obtained from a young woman in good health. CDR3s include the opening cysteine and the closing phenylalanine or tryptophan. D genes are given only for firm matches. Expanded clones get a size class; other rows say once, few or many, or leave the size out.

D: -; V: TRBV7-8; size: -; length: 15; J: TRBJ2-2; CDR3: CASSLALSNTGELFF; DNA: TGTGCCAGCAGCTTAGCACTATCGAACACCGGGGAGCTGTTTTTT
D: -; V: TRBV7-8; size: -; length: 13; J: TRBJ2-3; CDR3: CASQPGQIFTQYF; DNA: TGTGCCAGCCAACCGGGACAAATTTTTACGCAGTATTTT
D: TRBD1; V: TRBV4-2; size: -; length: 15; J: TRBJ1-2; CDR3: CASSSLDRGNYGYTF; DNA: TGTGCCAGCAGCTCCTTGGACAGGGGGAACTATGGCTACACCTTC
D: -; V: TRBV7-2; size: once; length: 15; J: TRBJ1-5; CDR3: CASSLGAGVNQPQHF; DNA: TGTGCCAGCAGCCTGGGGGCAGGGGTCAATCAGCCCCAGCATTTT
D: -; V: TRBV5-1; size: -; length: 13; J: TRBJ2-1; CDR3: CASSLGDGYEQFF; DNA: TGCGCCAGCAGCTTGGGGGACGGATATGAGCAGTTCTTC
D: TRBD1; V: TRBV4-1; size: -; length: 17; J: TRBJ2-3; CDR3: CASSPIWAGGGLDTQYF; DNA: TGCGCCAGCAGCCCCATCTGGGCAGGGGGCGGACTAGATACGCAGTATTTT
D: -; V: TRBV4-1; size: -; length: 18; J: TRBJ2-6; CDR3: CASSQDSGFRGRANVLTF; DNA: TGCGCCAGCAGCCAAGATAGTGGGTTTAGAGGCCGGGCCAACGTCCTGACTTTC
D: -; V: TRBV5-8; size: -; length: 14; J: TRBJ2-2; CDR3: CASSLWGLAGELFF; DNA: TGTGCCAGCAGCTTGTGGGGGCTCGCCGGGGAGCTGTTTTTT
D: TRBD2; V: TRBV2; size: -; length: 14; J: TRBJ2-7; CDR3: CASSGLAGKYEQYF; DNA: TGTGCCAGTTCAGGACTAGCGGGAAAATACGAGCAGTACTTC
D: -; V: TRBV5-1; size: -; length: 12; J: TRBJ1-2; CDR3: CASSAQNYGYTF; DNA: TGCGCCAGCAGCGCTCAAAACTATGGCTACACCTTC
D: -; V: TRBV28; size: -; length: 14; J: TRBJ1-4; CDR3: CASSPFRANEKLFF; DNA: TGTGCCAGCAGCCCCTTCAGGGCTAATGAAAAACTGTTTTTT
D: -; V: TRBV5-4; size: -; length: 15; J: TRBJ1-1; CDR3: CASSFPGQMNTEAFF; DNA: TGTGCCAGCAGCTTTCCGGGACAAATGAACACTGAAGCTTTCTTT
D: -; V: TRBV30; size: -; length: 15; J: TRBJ1-4; CDR3: CAWSFGATTNEKLFF; DNA: TGTGCCTGGAGTTTCGGGGCTACAACTAATGAAAAACTGTTTTTT
D: -; V: TRBV28; size: -; length: 10; J: TRBJ1-5; CDR3: CASNRITQHF; DNA: TGTGCCAGCAACCGTATTACCCAGCATTTT
D: TRBD1; V: TRBV2; size: -; length: 15; J: TRBJ1-1; CDR3: CASTQQGTGPTEAFF; DNA: TGTGCCAGTACTCAGCAAGGGACAGGCCCGACTGAAGCTTTCTTT
D: -; V: TRBV28; size: -; length: 13; J: TRBJ1-2; CDR3: CASSLGSSYGYTF; DNA: TGTGCCAGCAGTTTGGGGAGTAGCTATGGCTACACCTTC
D: TRBD1; V: TRBV6-1; size: -; length: 16; J: TRBJ1-2; CDR3: CASSGPGTGDNYGYTF; DNA: TGTGCCAGCAGTGGACCGGGGACAGGGGATAACTATGGCTACACCTTC
D: -; V: TRBV2; size: -; length: 12; J: TRBJ2-7; CDR3: CASSDLGYAQYF; DNA: TGTGCCAGCAGTGACCTCGGGTACGCGCAGTACTTC
D: -; V: TRBV19; size: -; length: 13; J: TRBJ2-7; CDR3: CASSIPGPYEQYF; DNA: TGTGCCAGTAGTATTCCGGGGCCCTACGAGCAGTACTTC
D: -; V: TRBV28; size: -; length: 15; J: TRBJ1-2; CDR3: CASSLVAGMGYGYTF; DNA: TGTGCCAGCAGTTTAGTGGCAGGGATGGGCTATGGCTACACCTTC
D: -; V: TRBV18; size: -; length: 16; J: TRBJ1-1; CDR3: CASSPGPRVSRTEAFF; DNA: TGTGCCAGCTCCCCGGGACCCAGGGTGTCGAGGACTGAAGCTTTCTTT
D: TRBD1; V: TRBV2; size: -; length: 16; J: TRBJ1-6; CDR3: CASSRQGISYNSPLHF; DNA: TGTGCCAGCAGTCGACAGGGTATCTCCTATAATTCACCCCTCCACTTT
D: -; V: TRBV12-5; size: once; length: 14; J: TRBJ1-1; CDR3: CASGPSDHLQEAFF; DNA: TGTGCTAGTGGCCCTTCGGACCACCTCCAGGAAGCTTTCTTT
D: -; V: TRBV11-3; size: once; length: 11; J: TRBJ2-3; CDR3: CASSPQGTQYF; DNA: TGTGCCAGCAGCCCTCAGGGTACGCAGTATTTT
D: -; V: TRBV5-4; size: -; length: 15; J: TRBJ2-7; CDR3: CASSLSLATAYEQYF; DNA: TGTGCCAGCAGCTTGAGTCTAGCGACAGCCTACGAGCAGTACTTC
D: -; V: TRBV19; size: -; length: 12; J: TRBJ2-7; CDR3: CASSPDMVEQYF; DNA: TGTGCCAGTAGTCCCGACATGGTCGAGCAGTACTTC
D: -; V: TRBV15; size: -; length: 15; J: TRBJ1-1; CDR3: CATSRESGANTEAFF; DNA: TGTGCCACCAGCAGAGAGTCGGGCGCGAACACTGAAGCTTTCTTT
D: TRBD2; V: TRBV5-1; size: -; length: 20; J: TRBJ2-1; CDR3: CASSLSRALAGESSYNEQFF; DNA: TGCGCCAGCAGCTTAAGTCGGGCGTTGGCGGGGGAGAGCTCCTACAATGAGCAGTTCTTC
D: TRBD1; V: TRBV19; size: once; length: 15; J: TRBJ1-5; CDR3: CASSIGGQFDQPQHF; DNA: TGTGCCAGTAGTATAGGGGGACAGTTCGATCAGCCCCAGCATTTT
D: TRBD1; V: TRBV7-2; size: -; length: 14; J: TRBJ1-2; CDR3: CASRGGQLPYGYTF; DNA: TGTGCCAGCAGGGGGGGACAGCTCCCCTATGGCTACACCTTC
D: -; V: TRBV7-8; size: -; length: 15; J: TRBJ2-2; CDR3: CASSRPGANTGELFF; DNA: TGTGCCAGCAGCCGCCCTGGAGCGAACACCGGGGAGCTGTTTTTT
D: TRBD2; V: TRBV5-1; size: -; length: 16; J: TRBJ2-1; CDR3: CASSENSGGGYNEQFF; DNA: TGCGCCAGCAGCGAAAACTCGGGAGGGGGCTACAATGAGCAGTTCTTC
D: -; V: TRBV19; size: -; length: 16; J: TRBJ1-1; CDR3: CASSISPLGRNTEAFF; DNA: TGTGCCAGTAGTATATCCCCTTTAGGGCGTAACACTGAAGCTTTCTTT
D: TRBD1; V: TRBV7-7; size: -; length: 15; J: TRBJ1-3; CDR3: CASSEQGATGNTIYF; DNA: TGTGCCAGCAGCGAACAGGGGGCAACTGGAAACACCATATATTTT
D: -; V: TRBV28; size: -; length: 14; J: TRBJ1-2; CDR3: CATAPGHTNYGYTF; DNA: TGTGCCACTGCCCCGGGACATACTAACTATGGCTACACCTTC
D: -; V: TRBV29-1; size: -; length: 13; J: TRBJ2-7; CDR3: CSVVGRLTYEQYF; DNA: TGCAGCGTTGTCGGCAGGTTAACCTACGAGCAGTACTTC
D: TRBD2; V: TRBV18; size: -; length: 15; J: TRBJ2-7; CDR3: CASSPRGLAAYEQYF; DNA: TGTGCCAGCTCACCTAGGGGACTAGCAGCATACGAGCAGTACTTC
D: -; V: TRBV1; size: -; length: 14; J: TRBJ1-5; CDR3: CTSSPEGRNQPQHF; DNA: TGCACCAGCAGCCCCGAGGGAAGGAATCAGCCCCAGCATTTT
D: -; V: TRBV5-1; size: once; length: 15; J: TRBJ1-1; CDR3: CASSLAVSGSTEAFF; DNA: TGCGCCAGCAGCTTGGCGGTATCCGGGAGCACTGAAGCTTTCTTT
D: TRBD2; V: TRBV10-3; size: -; length: 15; J: TRBJ2-5; CDR3: CAITEGTSRRWEQYF; DNA: TGTGCCATCACCGAGGGGACTAGCCGGAGGTGGGAGCAGTACTTC
D: TRBD2; V: TRBV10-2; size: -; length: 14; J: TRBJ2-7; CDR3: CASTQTSGFDEQYF; DNA: TGCGCCAGCACCCAGACTAGCGGGTTTGACGAGCAGTACTTC
D: -; V: TRBV29-1; size: -; length: 11; J: TRBJ2-5; CDR3: CSVEVVETQYF; DNA: TGCAGCGTTGAAGTGGTAGAGACCCAGTACTTC
D: TRBD2; V: TRBV5-1; size: once; length: 17; J: TRBJ2-1; CDR3: CASSQLSTSRTRNEQFF; DNA: TGCGCCAGCAGCCAGCTGTCGACTAGCCGGACACGGAATGAGCAGTTCTTC
D: -; V: TRBV4-1; size: -; length: 16; J: TRBJ2-7; CDR3: CASSPMGLANTYEQYF; DNA: TGCGCCAGCAGCCCAATGGGGCTAGCGAACACCTACGAGCAGTACTTC
D: -; V: TRBV28; size: -; length: 13; J: TRBJ2-7; CDR3: CASSSPNYYEQYF; DNA: TGTGCCAGCAGTTCGCCGAATTACTACGAGCAGTACTTC
D: -; V: TRBV2; size: -; length: 13; J: TRBJ2-7; CDR3: CASSEPPKGEQYF; DNA: TGTGCCAGCAGTGAGCCCCCCAAGGGAGAGCAGTACTTC
D: -; V: TRBV19; size: -; length: 15; J: TRBJ2-2; CDR3: CASSIGRRGTGELFF; DNA: TGTGCCAGTAGTATAGGAAGGAGGGGCACCGGGGAGCTGTTTTTT
D: -; V: TRBV5-1; size: once; length: 14; J: TRBJ2-3; CDR3: CASSSGTSTDTQYF; DNA: TGCGCCAGCAGCTCGGGAACCAGCACAGATACGCAGTATTTT
D: TRBD1; V: TRBV25-1; size: -; length: 15; J: TRBJ1-2; CDR3: CASSGGQGESYGYTF; DNA: TGTGCCAGCAGTGGGGGACAGGGCGAGTCCTATGGCTACACCTTC
D: -; V: TRBV6-6; size: -; length: 13; J: TRBJ2-1; CDR3: CASSYSASNEQFF; DNA: TGTGCCAGCAGTTACTCAGCATCCAATGAGCAGTTCTTC
D: TRBD1; V: TRBV13; size: once; length: 16; J: TRBJ2-3; CDR3: CASTNRGLRDTDTQYF; DNA: TGTGCCAGCACCAACAGGGGGCTCCGCGACACAGATACGCAGTATTTT